This T cell receptor (beta chain) was observed in a study of T-cell memory formation after mild COVID-19. Study summary: There were largely donor-specific TCR clusters.

Trimming stripped 0 bases from V and 0 bases from J, with 10 bases between. The CDR3 contains 16 residues. Germline-derived CDR1 and CDR2 are LGHNT and FRNRAP. 5'RACE, which relied on constant-segment primers, yielded TCR alpha and TCR beta cDNA libraries carrying sample barcodes and UMIs. Each CDR3 protein is one row after TCRdb ran MiXCR on the 5' RACE reads. The sample contains about 250,000 distinct CDR3 sequences, about 20% of which appear only once. Study-wide findings and caveats: Contracting CD4+ clones lay largely in CM and EM, with CD8+ ones residing in EMRA. Cross-reactive memory apparently joined, as some responding clones appeared in pre-infection memory.

As concerns this clonotype: What it binds is unknown.

This TCR derives from a young man who had mild COVID-19 (a few samples of this study predate the infection). Cell type and time point are not known. Sequencing was performed on PBMCs or a T cell subset sorted from them (not recorded which). The chain is built from TRBV12-5 and TRBJ2-3; tentatively, D is TRBD2 (5 bases). The CDR3 loop reads CASGLVLRGSTDTQYF. The CDR3 DNA reads TGTGCTAGTGGTTTGGTACTGAGAGGGAGCACAGATACGCAGTATTTT.